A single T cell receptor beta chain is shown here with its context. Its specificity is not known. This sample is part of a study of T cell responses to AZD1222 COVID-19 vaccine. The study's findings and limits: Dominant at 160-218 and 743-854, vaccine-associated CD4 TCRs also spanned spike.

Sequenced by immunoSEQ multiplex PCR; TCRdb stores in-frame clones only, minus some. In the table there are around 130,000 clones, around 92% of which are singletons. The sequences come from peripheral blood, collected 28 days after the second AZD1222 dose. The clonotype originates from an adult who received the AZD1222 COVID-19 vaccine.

Here the CDR3 DNA reads TGTGCCAGCAGCTCTAGCGGGTTCTCCTACAATGAGCAGTTCTTC. This sequence encodes CASSSSGFSYNEQFF. This sequence joins TRBV7-8 and TRBJ2-1, with 8 nucleotides matching TRBD2. V shed 4 bases and J 0 bases; nucleotides not matched to a gene: 2. From germline, CDR1 is SGHVS and CDR2 FQNEAQ. CDR3 length: 15 residues.